The T cell receptor beta chain under discussion was sequenced for a study of neoadjuvant anti-PD-1 for oral cavity cancer. About the study: Around day 43, patients without progression received a fourth nivolumab dose before surgery.

A single count supports this clone. Its antigen is still unknown. Time point noted: after neoadjuvant nivolumab, at surgical resection. Stage II-IVA oral cavity squamous cell carcinoma was new and untreated by systemic or radiation therapy. Tumor libraries mostly used 4 to 5 ug genomic DNA, two replicates each. Generated by immunoSEQ multiplex PCR, the TCRdb table keeps only in-frame clones and is missing some. The top ten hold approximately 7.8% of the sample, which has more than 9,000 clones, about 64% seen once. Study-wide findings and caveats: TCR analyses covered only a few patients per response group.

The CDR3 covers 10 residues. Germline lookup yields CDR1 SQVTM and CDR2 ANQGSEA. V was shortened by 5 bases and J by 7 bases, with 6 bases between the two germline ends. The V call is TRBV29-1, the J call TRBJ2-1; D is possibly TRBD1 (5 bases). Sequencing used tumor tissue, obtained after nivolumab (anti-PD-1) treatment. The sequence came from a person aged 35-79 years with oral cavity squamous cell carcinoma. The CDR3 DNA is TGCAGCGTTCAGGGTAATGAGCAGTTCTTC. It yields the protein CSVQGNEQFF.